The 18 T cell receptor beta chains reported below all come from one sample, sequenced in a study of early stage breast cancer tumors (TCRdb year 2017). Library construction relied on the immunoSEQ multiplex PCR assay. TCRdb holds this immuneACCESS table with in-frame rearrangements only. Some clones are missing; in checked studies, unresolved V genes explain under half, and the rest has no known cause. This sample has tens of thousands of clones in its table, and about 78% of those were observed once. About 7.2% of the sample lies in the top ten. Sequencing was done on a sample of blood. The receptors shown here come from a person in their fifties with breast cancer.

The chain carries TRBV10-1 and TRBJ2-5; the D gene is possibly TRBD1 (6 bases). Germline-derived CDR1 and CDR2 are WNHNN and SYGVQD (reference sequence). Trimming took 2 bases from V and 2 from J, leaving 9 bases between them. The CDR3 length is 14 residues. Here the CDR3 DNA reads TGCGCCAGCAGTGAGGGCAGGGGACAAGAGACCCAGTACTTC. It encodes CASSEGRGQETQYF.

On this clone: The germline gene is not matched at one end of the junction; a read error may be the cause. This sequence joins TRBV15 and TRBJ2-2; 7 nucleotides agree with TRBD2. The CDR3 is 16 residues long. Germline V gives CDR1 LNHNV, CDR2 YYDKDF (reference sequence). CDR3: CATSPRLASNAGELFF. The CDR3, as DNA: TGTGCCACCAGCCCGCGACTAGCATCGAACGCCGGGGAGCTGTTTTTT.

V usage is TRBV5-5 and J usage is TRBJ2-2; 8 bases line up with TRBD1. This CDR3 has 15 residues. Germline lookup yields CDR1 SGHKS and CDR2 YYEKEE (reference sequence). V gave up 3 bases and J gave up 1 base; unmatched junction bases: 2. CDR3 residues: CASSWGQVNTGELFF. DNA for the CDR3: TGTGCCAGCAGCTGGGGACAGGTGAACACCGGGGAGCTGTTTTTT.

This chain joins TRBV5-8 and TRBJ2-3; 9 bases fit TRBD1. Germline values: CDR1 SGHTS, CDR2 YDEGEE. The J segment lost 0 bases and the V segment lost 4 bases, leaving 3 bases of the junction unmatched. The length of the CDR3 is 15 residues. CDR3 coding DNA: TGTGCCAGCAGCCCGGGGACAGGGAGCACAGATACGCAGTATTTT. It codes for CASSPGTGSTDTQYF. The entire variable domain, with the rest obtained from reference TRBV5-8 and TRBJ2-3, is as follows: EAGVTQSPTHLIKTRGQQATLRCSPISGHTSVYWYQQALGLGLQFLLWYDEGEERNRGNFPPRFSGRQFPNYSSELNVNALELEDSALYLCASSPGTGSTDTQYFGPGTRLTVL.

This chain links TRBV11-3 with TRBJ2-5; 10 bases map to TRBD1. The CDR3 is made up of 17 amino acids. The trim removed 7 bases at V and 4 bases at J, leaving 15 bases unmatched. Germline V gives CDR1 SGHNT, CDR2 YENEEA. CDR3 in amino acids: CASTSGQLDRGRETQYF. Here the CDR3 DNA reads TGTGCCAGCACCTCCGGCCAACTCGACAGGGGGCGAGAGACCCAGTACTTC.

The chain has TRBV9 and TRBJ2-2; 8 bases align to TRBD2. Germline V gives CDR1 SGDLS, CDR2 YYNGEE. The junction had 9 bases not matched to a gene; V was cut back by 4 bases and J by 4 bases. The CDR3 is 16 amino acids. The CDR3 nucleotides are TGTGCCAGCAGCCTCCCGTCGGGGGGGCCCACCGGGGAGCTGTTTTTT. This codes for CASSLPSGGPTGELFF. Supplemented by reference TRBV9 and TRBJ2-2, the full variable domain reads DSGVTQTPKHLITATGQRVTLRCSPRSGDLSVYWYQQSLDQGLQFLIQYYNGEERAKGNILERFSAQQFPDLHSELNLSSLELGDSALYFCASSLPSGGPTGELFFGEGSRLTVL.

The chain links TRBV28 to TRBJ1-4, with TRBD1 as a possible D gene (6 bases). The V and J ends lost 6 bases and 11 bases respectively, with 19 bases between them. The CDR3 spans 14 residues. The germline V gene has CDR1 MDHEN and CDR2 SYDVKM. CDR3 nucleotides: TGTGCCAGCAGCGGGGGGGCAGGGGTGGGGAAACTGTTTTTT. It specifies CASSGGAGVGKLFF.

The chain recombines TRBV25-1 with TRBJ2-3; tentative D call: TRBD2 (6 bases). CDR3 length equals 16 residues. V was cut by 2 bases and J by 2 bases, with 14 bases left in between. From germline, CDR1 is MGHDK and CDR2 SYGVNS. The CDR3 loop reads CASSEGVSGPTDTQYF. The CDR3 DNA follows: TGTGCCAGCAGTGAAGGAGTTAGCGGCCCCACAGATACGCAGTATTTT.

The chain employs TRBV6-1 and TRBJ1-5; D perhaps matches TRBD1 (5 bases). The CDR3 covers 14 residues. The germline V and J ends were trimmed by 3 bases and 7 bases, with 13 bases remaining between them. The germline gives CDR1 MNHNS, CDR2 SASEGT. CDR3 protein: CASSDGQGGQPQHF. As DNA, the CDR3 is TGTGCCAGCAGTGACGGCCAGGGAGGACAGCCCCAGCATTTT.

The chain combines TRBV11-3 with TRBJ2-7; no clear D. This CDR3 is built from 14 residues. Germline CDR1 is SGHNT and CDR2 is YENEEA. The germline V and J ends were trimmed by 1 base and 7 bases, with 14 bases remaining between them. The CDR3 region has the DNA TGTGCCAGCAGCTTAGGAGACGCCCTACTAGAGCAGTACTTC. Translating gives CASSLGDALLEQYF.

This rearrangement joins TRBV27 to TRBJ1-6; TRBD1 matches 9 bases. V lost 9 bases to trimming and J lost 1 base; unmatched junction nucleotides: 4. This CDR3 spans 15 amino acids. The germline V gene has CDR1 MNHEY and CDR2 SMNVEV (reference sequence). CDR3 protein: CASGTGYSYNSPLHF. The CDR3 DNA sequence: TGTGCCAGTGGGACAGGGTATTCCTATAATTCACCCCTCCACTTT.

V usage is TRBV5-1 and J usage is TRBJ2-5; a weak D match, TRBD2 (6 bases). The V gene lost 7 bases and the J gene lost 5 bases, with 15 bases spanning the gap. Germline CDR1 SGHRS, CDR2 YFSETQ. The CDR3 sequence is 13 residues long. CDR3 nucleotides: TGCGCCAGCTACACTAGGGCGGGGGAGACCCAGTACTTC. It is translated as CASYTRAGETQYF.

This clone occurred a few times. The chain has TRBV14 and TRBJ1-4; 7 bases are shared with TRBD1. After removal of 4 bases from V and 7 bases from J, the junction contained 6 bases not matched to a gene. CDR1 and CDR2 (germline): SGHDN, FVKESK. The CDR3 is 14 amino acids. The CDR3: CASSRRGRSEKLFF. The CDR3, as DNA: TGTGCCAGCAGCCGAAGGGGGCGGAGTGAAAAACTGTTTTTT.

This clone was counted only a few times. This chain joins TRBV29-1 and TRBJ1-2; D ambiguous. The CDR3 runs to 14 residues. With 0 bases removed from V and 4 bases from J, the gap between germline ends came to 12 bases. Germline V CDR1 and CDR2: SQVTM, ANQGSEA. CDR3 sequence (DNA): TGCAGCGTTGAAGATCTCGGGTATAGCTATGGCTACACCTTC. This encodes CSVEDLGYSYGYTF.

The chain links TRBV10-1 to TRBJ1-2; D uncertain. The germline V gene has CDR1 WNHNN and CDR2 SYGVQD (reference sequence). V was trimmed by 6 bases and J by 3 bases, leaving 5 bases between them. The CDR3 spans 11 residues. The CDR3 DNA reads as TGCGCCAGCAGCCCGTACTATGGCTACACCTTC. It translates to CASSPYYGYTF.

The rearrangement uses TRBV6-5 and TRBJ1-2; 7 bases agree with TRBD1. In germline, CDR1 is MNHEY, CDR2 SVGAGI. V lost 8 bases, J lost 6 bases, and 9 bases stayed unmatched. The CDR3 is 13 residues long. The CDR3 DNA follows: TGTGCCAGCTGCAAGGAAGGGGGCAATGGCTACACCTTC. It translates to CASCKEGGNGYTF.

V usage is TRBV6-5 and J usage is TRBJ1-1; D possibly corresponds to TRBD1 (5 bases). The CDR3 totals 14 residues. Trimming took off 5 bases at V and 1 base at J, with 11 bases between the two ends. The germline gives CDR1 MNHEY, CDR2 SVGAGI. The CDR3 region is CASSPDIWNTEAFF. The CDR3 DNA is TGTGCCAGCAGTCCGGACATATGGAACACTGAAGCTTTCTTT.

The chain carries TRBV5-5 and TRBJ1-6; unclear D gene. Per germline, CDR1 SGHKS and CDR2 YYEKEE (reference sequence). Trimming left V 1 base short and J 2 bases short, with 10 bases between. This CDR3 spans 16 amino acids. The DNA for the CDR3 is TGTGCCAGCAGCTTGTCACGGGTGACCTATAATTCACCCCTCCACTTT. Protein sequence: CASSLSRVTYNSPLHF.